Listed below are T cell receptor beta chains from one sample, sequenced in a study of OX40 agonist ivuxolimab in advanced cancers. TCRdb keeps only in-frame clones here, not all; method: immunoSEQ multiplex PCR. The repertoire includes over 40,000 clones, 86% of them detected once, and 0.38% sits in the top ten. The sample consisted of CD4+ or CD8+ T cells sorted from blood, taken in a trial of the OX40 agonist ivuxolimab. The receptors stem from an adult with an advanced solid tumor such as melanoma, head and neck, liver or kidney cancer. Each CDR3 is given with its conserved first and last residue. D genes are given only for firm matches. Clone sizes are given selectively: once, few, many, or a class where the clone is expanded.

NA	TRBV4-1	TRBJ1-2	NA	CASSQDLQNYGYTF	TGCGCCAGCAGCCAAGATCTCCAGAACTATGGCTACACCTTC
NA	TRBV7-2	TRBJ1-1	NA	CASSWAGNTEAFF	TGTGCCAGCAGCTGGGCAGGGAACACTGAAGCTTTCTTT
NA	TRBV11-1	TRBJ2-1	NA	CASSLEPYNEQFF	TGTGCCAGCAGCTTGGAGCCTTACAATGAGCAGTTCTTC
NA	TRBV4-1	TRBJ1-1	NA	CASSQVVPGRTEAFF	TGCGCCAGCAGCCAAGTTGTCCCGGGACGGACTGAAGCTTTCTTT
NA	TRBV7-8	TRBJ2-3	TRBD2	CASSFTGGYTDTQYF	TGTGCCAGCAGCTTCACGGGAGGTTACACAGATACGCAGTATTTT
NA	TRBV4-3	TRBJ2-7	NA	CASSQDIRESEQYF	TGCGCCAGCAGCCAAGATATCAGGGAATCCGAGCAGTACTTC
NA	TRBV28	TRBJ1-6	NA	CASSFQGSSSYNSPLHF	TGTGCCAGCAGTTTTCAGGGTTCCAGCTCCTATAATTCACCCCTCCACTTT
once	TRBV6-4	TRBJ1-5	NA	CASSDLKGSQHF	TGTGCCAGCAGTGACTTAAAGGGATCCCAGCATTTT
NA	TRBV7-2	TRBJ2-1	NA	CASSFDWVGEQFF	TGTGCCAGCAGCTTCGATTGGGTGGGGGAGCAGTTCTTC
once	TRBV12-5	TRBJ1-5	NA	CASGLQGEHQPQHF	TGTGCTAGTGGCTTACAGGGAGAACATCAGCCCCAGCATTTT
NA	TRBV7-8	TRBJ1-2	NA	CASSPPWKGNKRGYGYTF	TGTGCCAGCAGCCCCCCGTGGAAGGGGAATAAACGGGGCTATGGCTACACCTTC
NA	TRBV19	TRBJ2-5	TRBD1	CASRPQGALETQYF	TGTGCCAGTAGACCACAGGGGGCCTTAGAGACCCAGTACTTC
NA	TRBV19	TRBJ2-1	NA	CASSVTGKSDNEQFF	TGTGCCAGTAGTGTCACAGGGAAATCGGACAATGAGCAGTTCTTC
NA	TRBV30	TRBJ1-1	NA	CAWSPRGSRLGTEAFF	TGTGCCTGGAGCCCCCGCGGCAGCCGACTGGGCACTGAAGCTTTCTTT
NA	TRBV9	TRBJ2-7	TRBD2	CASSVGTSGPYEQYF	TGTGCCAGCAGCGTAGGTACTAGCGGGCCCTACGAGCAGTACTTC
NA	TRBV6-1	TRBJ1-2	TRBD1	CASSADRGLGGYTF	TGTGCCAGCAGTGCAGACAGGGGGCTGGGTGGCTACACCTTC
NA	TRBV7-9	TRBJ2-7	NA	CASSLVPYEQYF	TGTGCCAGCAGCTTGGTCCCCTACGAGCAGTACTTC
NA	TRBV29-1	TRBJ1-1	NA	CSVEGVGMGTEAFF	TGCAGCGTGGAGGGGGTTGGCATGGGGACTGAAGCTTTCTTT
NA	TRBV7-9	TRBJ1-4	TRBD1	CASSRDRGQEKLFF	TGTGCCAGCAGCCGGGACAGGGGGCAAGAAAAACTGTTTTTT
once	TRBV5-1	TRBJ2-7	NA	CASSLGQGGDEQYF	TGCGCCAGCAGCTTGGGACAGGGAGGGGACGAGCAGTACTTC
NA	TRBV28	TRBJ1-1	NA	CASSPGDREAFF	TGTGCCAGCAGCCCCGGGGACCGTGAAGCTTTCTTT
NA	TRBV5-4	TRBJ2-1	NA	CASSPPGNEQFF	TGTGCCAGCAGCCCCCCGGGGAATGAGCAGTTCTTC
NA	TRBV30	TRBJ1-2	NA	CAWSGTSVGYTF	TGTGCCTGGAGTGGAACTTCAGTGGGCTACACCTTC
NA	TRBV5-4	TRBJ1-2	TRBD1	CASSLAGGGGYTF	TGTGCCAGCAGCTTGGCAGGGGGGGGTGGCTACACCTTC
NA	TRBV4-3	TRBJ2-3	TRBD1	CASSQRGQWGTDTQYF	TGCGCCAGCAGCCAAAGGGGACAGTGGGGCACAGATACGCAGTATTTT
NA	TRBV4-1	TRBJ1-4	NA	CASSHGLTNWEKLFF	TGCGCCAGCAGCCACGGACTTACGAATTGGGAAAAACTGTTTTTT
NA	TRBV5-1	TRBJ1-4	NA	CASSPGVGDEKLFF	TGCGCCAGCAGCCCAGGGGTCGGGGACGAAAAACTGTTTTTT
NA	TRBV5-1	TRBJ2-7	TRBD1	CASSLVGTADYEQYF	TGCGCCAGCAGCTTGGTTGGGACAGCGGACTACGAGCAGTACTTC
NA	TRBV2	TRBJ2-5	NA	CASSASYLGETQYF	TGTGCCAGCAGTGCTAGTTACTTGGGGGAGACCCAGTACTTC
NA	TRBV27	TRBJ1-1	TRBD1	CASSLFGQGATEAFF	TGTGCCAGCAGCTTGTTTGGACAGGGGGCCACTGAAGCTTTCTTT
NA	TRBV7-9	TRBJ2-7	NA	CASGGRGYEQYF	TGTGCCAGCGGGGGCAGGGGCTACGAGCAGTACTTC
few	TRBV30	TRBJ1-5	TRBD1	CAWSHTGGNQPQHF	TGTGCCTGGAGTCATACAGGGGGCAATCAGCCCCAGCATTTT
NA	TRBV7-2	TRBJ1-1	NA	CASSLDDTATAFF	TGTGCCAGCAGCCTAGACGACACGGCCACGGCTTTCTTT
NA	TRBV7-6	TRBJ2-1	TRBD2	CASSTRPGLAGMGRLHEQFF	TGTGCCAGCAGCACCCGACCGGGACTAGCGGGAATGGGCAGATTACATGAGCAGTTCTTC
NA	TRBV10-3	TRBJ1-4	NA	CAISVGGNEKLFF	TGTGCCATCAGTGTCGGGGGGAATGAAAAACTGTTTTTT
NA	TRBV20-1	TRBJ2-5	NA	CSAVQETQYF	TGCAGTGCTGTCCAAGAGACCCAGTACTTC
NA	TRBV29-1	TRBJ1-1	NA	CSVDRQGATEAFF	TGCAGCGTTGATCGCCAGGGAGCCACTGAAGCTTTCTTT